The 23 T cell receptor beta chains reported below all come from one sample, sequenced in a study of T-cell reconstitution after alpha-beta-depleted transplantation in children (dated by TCRdb to the mid-2010s). The treatment or condition label here, explained by the study, means: allogeneic hematopoietic cell transplantation with graft depleted of TCRalphabeta T cells and CD19 B cells. Library prep was done by PCR. TCRdb shows the sequencer as Illumina HiSeq 2500. TCR libraries were prepared with molecular barcoding, using unique molecular identifiers to normalize TCRbeta repertoire quantification. Starting from the raw public reads, TCRdb applied fastp trimming at Q25, assembled clones with MiXCR and retained in-frame beta chains. Rows merge per CDR3 protein into single entries with the most common DNA and genes. For this sample there are roughly 420,000 distinct CDR3 sequences; 16% appear just once. The biggest ten clones account for 25% to 35% of the sample.

The sequences come from PBMCs, mostly from graft donor cells, collected 360 days after TCRalphabeta/CD19-depleted stem cell transplant. The receptors here all came from a boy under two years old who had a stem cell transplant for Wiskott-Aldrich syndrome, so the T cells may come from the graft donor.

The chain recombines TRBV7-7 with TRBJ2-5; 7 bases fit TRBD1. Germline trimming cut 5 bases from V and 3 bases from J; bases unmatched to any gene: 6. CDR3 size: 14 residues. Germline CDR1 and CDR2: SSHAT and FNYEAQ (reference sequence). The CDR3 here is CASSQSDREETQYF. CDR3 DNA sequence: TGTGCCAGCAGCCAGAGCGACAGGGAAGAGACCCAGTACTTC.

This clonotype was detected many times. V gene TRBV4-3 combines with J gene TRBJ2-1; possible D gene TRBD2, 5 bases. The CDR3 length is 17 residues. The V end lost 0 bases, the J end lost 5 bases, and 17 bases lay between the germline ends. Germline CDR1 reads LGHNA; CDR2 reads YSLEER. CDR3 DNA sequence: TGCGCCAGCAGCCAAGAAGCCCCTCCGAGGGTTGACAATGAGCAGTTCTTC. This codes for CASSQEAPPRVDNEQFF.

The J gene is TRBJ2-1, the V gene TRBV7-8, with TRBD2 matching over 7 bases. V lost 3 bases, J lost 6 bases, and 5 bases stayed unmatched. CDR3 length equals 14 residues. CDR1 and CDR2 from the germline V gene are SGHVS and FQNEAQ. CDR3 nucleotide sequence: TGTGCCAGCAGCTTCCTAGCGGCCCTCAATGAGCAGTTCTTC. Translation gives CASSFLAALNEQFF.

This clonotype was seen a few times. The chain uses TRBV6-5 and TRBJ1-3; tentative D call: TRBD1 (6 bases). This CDR3 region has 15 residues. Deletions cut 4 bases from V and 2 bases from J, with 12 bases between. CDR1 is MNHEY and CDR2 is SVGAGI in the germline V gene. The CDR3 DNA follows: TGTGCCAGCAGTTCAACAGGGAGCCCTGGAAACACCATATATTTT. Its translation: CASSSTGSPGNTIYF.

Concerning this clonotype: Its ends do not fully match the called genes, so a read error is possible. The CDR3, as DNA: TGTGACAGCAGCTCCCCCGGGACAGGGTTCTATGAGCAGTACTTC. As protein: CDSSSPGTGFYEQYF. The chain joins TRBV7-8 to TRBJ2-7, with TRBD1 identical over 9 bases. Germline V gene data show CDR1 as SGHVS and CDR2 as FQNEAQ. CDR3 length equals 15 residues.

V usage is TRBV5-6 and J usage is TRBJ1-5; D is possibly TRBD1 (6 bases). The CDR3 is made up of 19 amino acids. CDR1 and CDR2 (germline): SGHDT, YYEEEE. V lost 1 base and J 4 bases, leaving 24 bases between the germline ends. Written as DNA, the CDR3 is TGTGCCAGCAGCTTGAGGTGGAGTCAAGGGCCACAGGGAAATCAGCCCCAGCATTTT. Translated: CASSLRWSQGPQGNQPQHF.

This clonotype was observed a handful of times. This sequence joins TRBV7-2 and TRBJ2-7; D is perhaps TRBD2 (5 bases). V was trimmed by 1 base and J by 11 bases, leaving 15 bases between them. CDR3 length equals 13 residues. CDR1 SGHTA and CDR2 FQGNSA come from the germline V gene. CDR3 sequence (DNA): TGTGCCAGCAGCTTAGACCCTCGAGGGAGAGAGTACTTC. Its protein product is CASSLDPRGREYF.

The chain has TRBV9 and TRBJ2-7; 8 bases agree with TRBD2. CDR1 and CDR2 from the germline V gene are SGDLS and YYNGEE. The CDR3 is 15 residues long. With 1 base clipped from V and 2 bases from J, the junction kept 5 bases outside the gene matches. The CDR3 here is CASSVSSGGPYEQYF. The CDR3 DNA is TGTGCCAGCAGCGTAAGTTCGGGAGGGCCCTACGAGCAGTACTTC.

This clonotype turned up a few times. The V call is TRBV5-1, the J call TRBJ2-7; possible D gene TRBD1, 5 bases. Germline CDR1 is SGHRS and CDR2 is YFSETQ. CDR3 length: 16 amino acids. Between the trimmed V and J ends, which lost 3 bases and 1 base, there was a span of 17 bases. CDR3 sequence (DNA): TGCGCCAGCAGCTCCAATTCCAGGGTCGGGTCCTACGAGCAGTACTTC. Its protein product is CASSSNSRVGSYEQYF.

The chain combines TRBV7-8 with TRBJ2-4, with 12 bases matching TRBD1. Per the germline V gene, CDR1 is SGHVS and CDR2 is FQNEAQ. The CDR3 has 18 residues. V shed 2 bases and J 1 base; nucleotides not matched to a gene: 6. CDR3 sequence (DNA): TGTGCCAGCAGCTTAAAGGGACAGGGGGCGCCGGCCAAAAACATTCAGTACTTC. Encoded protein: CASSLKGQGAPAKNIQYF.

This clonotype was picked up a small number of times. V and J are TRBV6-5 and TRBJ2-7, with TRBD1 identical over 7 bases. V was pared by 0 bases and J by 4 bases, with 6 bases of the junction left unmatched. CDR1 is MNHEY, CDR2 SVGAGI, per germline. This CDR3 is built from 15 residues. The CDR3 DNA reads TGTGCCAGCAGTTACTCGTTTGCCAGGGGGTACGAGCAGTACTTC. This gives the protein CASSYSFARGYEQYF.

V is TRBV9 and J is TRBJ2-2; no clear D. The CDR3 has 14 residues. V lost 0 bases to trimming and J lost 2 bases, with 5 bases between them. CDR1 SGDLS and CDR2 YYNGEE come from the germline V gene. CDR3 coding DNA: TGTGCCAGCAGCGTAGTAGGAAACACCGGGGAGCTGTTTTTT. Translated: CASSVVGNTGELFF.

The genes are TRBV27 and TRBJ2-7, with D unclear. This CDR3 contains 13 residues. Per germline, CDR1 MNHEY and CDR2 SMNVEV (reference sequence). Trimming took off 7 bases at V and 0 bases at J, with 10 bases between the two ends. The CDR3 DNA follows: TGTGCCAGCAAGCCCGGCCCCTCCTACGAGCAGTACTTC. It is translated as CASKPGPSYEQYF.

The chain carries TRBV15 and TRBJ1-1; D is unresolved. Germline lookup yields CDR1 LNHNV and CDR2 YYDKDF (reference sequence). Trimming stripped 2 bases from V and 1 base from J, with 5 bases between. This CDR3 comprises 13 residues. The CDR3 is CATSRRENTEAFF. The CDR3 nucleotides are TGTGCCACCAGCAGACGGGAGAACACTGAAGCTTTCTTT.

This clonotype was seen ten or more times. The chain is built from TRBV6-5 and TRBJ2-2; 15 bases agree with TRBD2. CDR1 is MNHEY, CDR2 SVGAGI, per germline. The CDR3 runs to 18 residues. J lost 4 bases, V lost 5 bases, and 8 bases had no gene match. As DNA, the CDR3 is TGTGCCAGCAGTCCGGGACTAGCGGGAGGCCCCTTCACCGGGGAGCTGTTTTTT. Translation: CASSPGLAGGPFTGELFF.

The chain is built from TRBV25-1 and TRBJ1-1; D gene uncertain. The germline V gene encodes CDR1 MGHDK and CDR2 SYGVNS. There are 14 residues in the CDR3. Trimming shortened V by 2 bases and J by 4 bases, and 11 bases separated the two germline ends. CDR3 DNA: TGTGCCAGCAGTGAACCTTCTCTGAGCACTGAAGCTTTCTTT. The encoded protein is CASSEPSLSTEAFF.

This clonotype was counted a few times. The chain links TRBV4-3 to TRBJ2-6; D remains unclear. This CDR3 has 16 residues. V gave up 1 base and J gave up 0 bases, with 7 bases separating them. Germline-derived CDR1 and CDR2 are LGHNA and YSLEER. For the CDR3, the DNA is TGCGCCAGCAGCCAAGGACTTAGCTCTGGGGCCAACGTCCTGACTTTC. Amino acid sequence: CASSQGLSSGANVLTF.

The rearrangement links TRBV5-1 to TRBJ2-7; a possible D gene is TRBD2 (6 bases). Germline V gene sequence: CDR1 SGHRS, CDR2 YFSETQ. The CDR3 extends over 15 amino acids. Trimming pared 4 bases from V and 5 bases from J, leaving 19 bases between. CDR3 protein: CASSQTGTPGDEQYF. CDR3 nucleotides: TGCGCCAGCAGCCAGACCGGGACTCCTGGCGACGAGCAGTACTTC.

In this sample, this clonotype turned up a few times. V and J are TRBV24-1 and TRBJ1-1; TRBD1 might be the D (5 bases). From germline, CDR1 is KGHDR and CDR2 SFDVKD. The CDR3 has 13 amino acids. Trimming pared 5 bases from V and 1 base from J, leaving 7 bases between. The CDR3 DNA reads as TGTGCCACCAGTGCAACAGGGAACACTGAAGCTTTCTTT. Protein: CATSATGNTEAFF.

This clonotype was counted many times. This chain connects TRBV9 to TRBJ2-3; D ambiguous. This CDR3 is built from 12 residues. Germline loops: CDR1 SGDLS, CDR2 YYNGEE. Trimming cost V 2 bases and J 0 bases, with 1 base left between them. CDR3 protein: CASSVSTDTQYF. The CDR3 nucleotides read TGTGCCAGCAGCGTCAGCACAGATACGCAGTATTTT. Using reference TRBV9 and TRBJ2-3 for the parts outside the CDR3, the full variable domain is DSGVTQTPKHLITATGQRVTLRCSPRSGDLSVYWYQQSLDQGLQFLIQYYNGEERAKGNILERFSAQQFPDLHSELNLSSLELGDSALYFCASSVSTDTQYFGPGTRLTVL.

In its sample, this clonotype was seen a few times. V usage is TRBV28 and J usage is TRBJ2-7; 7 nucleotides agree with TRBD1. Germline V lookup: CDR1 MDHEN, CDR2 SYDVKM. This CDR3 spans 14 amino acids. Germline trimming cut 6 bases from V and 2 bases from J; bases unmatched to any gene: 7. In nucleotides, the CDR3 is TGTGCCAGCAGGACGACAGGGCGGACCTACGAGCAGTACTTC. Translated, it gives CASRTTGRTYEQYF.

The table lists this clonotype with a few counts. The chain couples TRBV29-1 to TRBJ2-7; D is unresolved. Trimming took off 5 bases at V and 4 bases at J, with 12 bases between the two ends. The CDR3 is 12 amino acids. Germline lookup yields CDR1 SQVTM and CDR2 ANQGSEA. In nucleotides, the CDR3 is TGCAGCGTTTTGGGCCCGGTTTACGAGCAGTACTTC. Its protein product is CSVLGPVYEQYF.

The chain employs TRBV5-1 and TRBJ1-4; the D gene is possibly TRBD1 (6 bases). Germline loops: CDR1 SGHRS, CDR2 YFSETQ. The CDR3 extends over 17 amino acids. V dropped 3 bases and J dropped 4 bases, with 19 bases sitting between them. CDR3 nucleotides: TGCGCCAGCAGCTCCTTTGACAGGCCACGAAGTAATGAAAAACTGTTTTTT. Translation: CASSSFDRPRSNEKLFF.